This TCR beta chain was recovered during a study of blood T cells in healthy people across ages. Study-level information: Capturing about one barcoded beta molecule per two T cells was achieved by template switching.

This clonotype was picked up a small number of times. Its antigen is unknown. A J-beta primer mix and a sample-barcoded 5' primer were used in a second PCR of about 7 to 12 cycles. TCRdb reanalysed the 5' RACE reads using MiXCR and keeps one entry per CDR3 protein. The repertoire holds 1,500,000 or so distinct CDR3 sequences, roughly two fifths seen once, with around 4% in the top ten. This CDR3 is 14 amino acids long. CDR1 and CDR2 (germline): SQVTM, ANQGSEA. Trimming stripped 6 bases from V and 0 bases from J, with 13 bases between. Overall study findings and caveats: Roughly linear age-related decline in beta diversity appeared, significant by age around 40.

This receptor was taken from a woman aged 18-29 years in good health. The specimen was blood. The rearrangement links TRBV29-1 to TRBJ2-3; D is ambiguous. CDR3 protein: CSVQEISSTDTQYF. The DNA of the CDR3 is TGCAGCGTCCAGGAGATCTCTAGCACAGATACGCAGTATTTT.